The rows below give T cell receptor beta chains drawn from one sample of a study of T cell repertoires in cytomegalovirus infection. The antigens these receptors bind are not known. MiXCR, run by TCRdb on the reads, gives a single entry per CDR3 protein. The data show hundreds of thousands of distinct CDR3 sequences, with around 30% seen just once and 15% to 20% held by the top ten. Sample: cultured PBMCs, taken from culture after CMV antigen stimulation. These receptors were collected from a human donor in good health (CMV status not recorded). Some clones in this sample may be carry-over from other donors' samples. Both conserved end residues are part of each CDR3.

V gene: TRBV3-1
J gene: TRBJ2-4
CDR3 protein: CASSQGRLDRAWAKNIQYF

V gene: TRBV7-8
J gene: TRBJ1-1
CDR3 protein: CASSLVGSLNTEAFF

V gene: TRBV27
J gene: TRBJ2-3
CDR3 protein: CASSPTSGAYTDTQYF

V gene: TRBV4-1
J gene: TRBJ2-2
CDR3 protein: CASSQAAGGWTGELFF

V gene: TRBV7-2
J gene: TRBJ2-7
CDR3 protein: CASSVRADSYEQYF

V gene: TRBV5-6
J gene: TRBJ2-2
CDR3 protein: CASSLPGRSGELFF

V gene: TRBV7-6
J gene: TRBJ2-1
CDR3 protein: CASSLRRNYNEQFF

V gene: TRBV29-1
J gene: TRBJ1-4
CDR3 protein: CSARGTGANEKLFF

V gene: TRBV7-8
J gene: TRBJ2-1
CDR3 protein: CASRPGGGPVEQFF

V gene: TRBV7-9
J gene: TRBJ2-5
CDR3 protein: CASSPRGLEPKETQYF

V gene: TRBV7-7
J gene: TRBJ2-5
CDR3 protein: CASSLAGWETQYF

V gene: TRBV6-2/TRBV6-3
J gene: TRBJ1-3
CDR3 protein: CASSYPDSSSGNTIYF

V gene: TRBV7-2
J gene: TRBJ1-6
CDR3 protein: CASRPGTPLGPLHF

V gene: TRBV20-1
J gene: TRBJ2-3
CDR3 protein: CSADTRRGADTQYF

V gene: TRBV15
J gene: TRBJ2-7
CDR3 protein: CATSRDGGTGSSYEQYF

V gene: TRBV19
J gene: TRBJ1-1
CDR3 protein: CASSNIGLSPVGEAFF

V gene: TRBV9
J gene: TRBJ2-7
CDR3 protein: CASSPILAASYEQYF

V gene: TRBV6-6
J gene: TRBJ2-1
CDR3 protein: CASSGEGRIYNEQFF

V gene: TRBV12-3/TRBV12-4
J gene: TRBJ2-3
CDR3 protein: CASSLPHTSTDTQYF

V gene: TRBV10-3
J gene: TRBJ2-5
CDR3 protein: CAISQGAEVFTQYF

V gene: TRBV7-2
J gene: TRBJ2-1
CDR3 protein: CASSLRLAGIYNEQFF

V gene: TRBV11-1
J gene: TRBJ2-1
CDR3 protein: CASSPTTHKEQFF

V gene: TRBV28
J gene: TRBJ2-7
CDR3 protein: CASSLRSTGFIGPYYEQYF

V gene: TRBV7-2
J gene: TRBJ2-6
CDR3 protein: CASSPRGASSGANVLTF

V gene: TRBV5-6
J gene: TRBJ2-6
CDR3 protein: CASSRTSGPIGASGANVLTF

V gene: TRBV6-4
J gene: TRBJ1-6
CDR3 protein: CASSDSTGGNSPLHF

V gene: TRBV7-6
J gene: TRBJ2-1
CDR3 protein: CASSFGQGQLNEQFF

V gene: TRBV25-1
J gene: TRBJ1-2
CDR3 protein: CASSDTRQGNYGYTF

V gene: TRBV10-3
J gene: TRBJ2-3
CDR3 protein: CAISEDPRDTQYF

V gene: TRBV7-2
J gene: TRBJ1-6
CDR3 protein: CASSHRTGKSSYNSPLHF

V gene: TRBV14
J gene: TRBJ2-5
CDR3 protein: CDSSLRTGRETQYF

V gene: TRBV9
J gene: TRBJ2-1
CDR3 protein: CASSVLGQGNEQFF

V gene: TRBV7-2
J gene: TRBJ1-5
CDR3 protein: CASSFQGSGNQPQHF

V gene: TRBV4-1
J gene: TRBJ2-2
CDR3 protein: CASSQVGAGGSTGELFF

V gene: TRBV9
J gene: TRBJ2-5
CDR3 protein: CASSVVPSAQETQYF

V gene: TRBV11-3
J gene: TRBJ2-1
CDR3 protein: CASSSESVGAAYNEQFF

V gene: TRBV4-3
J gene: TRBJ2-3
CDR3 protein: CASSQDIAVLGLVAGSTDTQYF

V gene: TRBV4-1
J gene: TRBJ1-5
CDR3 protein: CASSLEGISQPQHF

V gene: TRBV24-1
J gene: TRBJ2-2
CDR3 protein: CATSDSGTSGSLTGELFF

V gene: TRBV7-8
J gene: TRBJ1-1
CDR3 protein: CASSSQRVLPMNTEAFF

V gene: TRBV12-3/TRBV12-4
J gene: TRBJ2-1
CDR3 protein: CASSLDAGLAGTNEQFF

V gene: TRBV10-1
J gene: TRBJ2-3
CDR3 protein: CASSDGGSGVNLDTQYF

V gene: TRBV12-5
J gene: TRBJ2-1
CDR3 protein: CASGTNSGRDNEQFF

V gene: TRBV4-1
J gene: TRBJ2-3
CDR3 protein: CASSQDPDISTDTQYF

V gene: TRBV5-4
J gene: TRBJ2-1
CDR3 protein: CASSLGTASEQFF

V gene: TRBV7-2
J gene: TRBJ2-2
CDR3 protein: CASRRTRAIAGELFF

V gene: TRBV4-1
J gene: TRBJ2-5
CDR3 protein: CASSQDRGLYQETQYF

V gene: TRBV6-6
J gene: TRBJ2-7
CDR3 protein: CASSYSVGGFEQYF

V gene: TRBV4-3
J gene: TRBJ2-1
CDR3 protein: CASSQEEQSEQFF

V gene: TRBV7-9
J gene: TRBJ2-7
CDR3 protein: CASSFLAGLYEQYF

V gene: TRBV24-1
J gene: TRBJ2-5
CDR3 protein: CATSGLGLAGGETQYF

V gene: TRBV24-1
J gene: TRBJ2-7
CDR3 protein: CATSDLRRIHHEQYF

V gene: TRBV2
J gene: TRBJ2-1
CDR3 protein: CASSADNYNEQFF

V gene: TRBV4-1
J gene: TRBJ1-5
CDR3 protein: CASSRAREPRDSNQPQHF

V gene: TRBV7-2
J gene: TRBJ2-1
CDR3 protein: CASSLGLGLGTNEQFF